Listed below are T cell receptor beta chains from one sample, sequenced in a study of control samples from healthy donors and cancer patients. The method was immunoSEQ multiplex PCR; TCRdb's version includes in-frame clones alone and lacks a portion of them. The sample includes over 100,000 clones, around nine tenths of them seen just once. The sequencing input was blood. The receptors shown here come from a human donor in good health. The donor label of this sample is uncertain. Both conserved end residues are part of each CDR3. The D gene is left open where the match is weak. Size is stated for part of the rows, as once, few or many counts, or as a class when the clone is expanded.

clone_size: -; d_call: TRBD1; j_call: TRBJ1-4; v_call: TRBV28; cdr3_nt: TGTGCCAGCGGGAAACCGGGACAGGGACGAAAACTGTTTTTT; cdr3_aa: CASGKPGQGRKLFF
clone_size: few; d_call: -; j_call: TRBJ2-7; v_call: TRBV5-5; cdr3_nt: TGTGCCAGCAGCTTACAGGGTCTCCAGGCCTACGAGCAGTACTTC; cdr3_aa: CASSLQGLQAYEQYF
clone_size: -; d_call: -; j_call: TRBJ2-7; v_call: TRBV21-1; cdr3_nt: TGTGCCAGCAGCAAGAGGAGGACCCACTACGAGCAGTACTTC; cdr3_aa: CASSKRRTHYEQYF
clone_size: -; d_call: -; j_call: TRBJ1-1; v_call: TRBV2; cdr3_nt: TGTGCCAGCAGCCAGTATTCGACTGAAGCTTTCTTT; cdr3_aa: CASSQYSTEAFF
clone_size: -; d_call: -; j_call: TRBJ2-5; v_call: TRBV6-5; cdr3_nt: TGTGCCAGCAGCCGCGGACAGCCCCCCTGGGAGACCCAGTACTTC; cdr3_aa: CASSRGQPPWETQYF
clone_size: once; d_call: -; j_call: TRBJ1-3; v_call: TRBV5-4; cdr3_nt: TGTGCCAGCAGCTTGATGGGGTTAAACTCTGGAAACACCATATATTTT; cdr3_aa: CASSLMGLNSGNTIYF
clone_size: once; d_call: -; j_call: TRBJ1-6; v_call: TRBV7-9; cdr3_nt: TGTGCCAGCAGCTTAAGACAGGCGAGCTCACCCCTCCACTTT; cdr3_aa: CASSLRQASSPLHF
clone_size: few; d_call: -; j_call: TRBJ1-2; v_call: TRBV19; cdr3_nt: TGTGCCAGTAGTATTAATAATGCCTATGGCTACACCTTC; cdr3_aa: CASSINNAYGYTF
clone_size: -; d_call: -; j_call: TRBJ2-1; v_call: TRBV6-1; cdr3_nt: TGTGCCAGCAGTGAAGCCGGGATATCCTACAATGAGCAGTTCTTC; cdr3_aa: CASSEAGISYNEQFF
clone_size: once; d_call: -; j_call: TRBJ2-3; v_call: TRBV5-1; cdr3_nt: TGCGCCAGCAGGGGGGAGGCAGATACGCAGTATTTT; cdr3_aa: CASRGEADTQYF
clone_size: -; d_call: -; j_call: TRBJ2-7; v_call: TRBV6-5; cdr3_nt: TGTGCCAGCAGTTACTCCCATACTAGCTACGAGCAGTACTTC; cdr3_aa: CASSYSHTSYEQYF
clone_size: -; d_call: -; j_call: TRBJ1-1; v_call: TRBV29-1; cdr3_nt: TGCAGCGGACAGGTACTGAACACTGAAGCTTTCTTT; cdr3_aa: CSGQVLNTEAFF
clone_size: -; d_call: -; j_call: TRBJ2-3; v_call: TRBV19; cdr3_nt: TGTGCCAGTAGTATGCTCAACACAGATACGCAGTATTTT; cdr3_aa: CASSMLNTDTQYF
clone_size: -; d_call: TRBD1; j_call: TRBJ2-2; v_call: TRBV5-1; cdr3_nt: TGCGCCAGCAGCATTACAGGGGTGGATACCGGGGAGCTGTTTTTT; cdr3_aa: CASSITGVDTGELFF
clone_size: -; d_call: -; j_call: TRBJ1-1; v_call: TRBV2; cdr3_nt: TGTGCCAGCAGTGTTGGTGACAGGAACACTGAAGCTTTCTTT; cdr3_aa: CASSVGDRNTEAFF
clone_size: -; d_call: -; j_call: TRBJ2-1; v_call: TRBV25-1; cdr3_nt: TGTGCCAGCCTTTCTGGGGGGCAGTACAATGAGCAGTTCTTC; cdr3_aa: CASLSGGQYNEQFF
clone_size: -; d_call: -; j_call: TRBJ1-1; v_call: TRBV6-5; cdr3_nt: TGTGCCAGCAGTTACGGGATTGAAGCTTTCTTT; cdr3_aa: CASSYGIEAFF
clone_size: -; d_call: TRBD2; j_call: TRBJ2-3; v_call: TRBV7-3; cdr3_nt: TGTGCCAGCAGCGCCGCCGGGGGGAGCACAGATACGCAGTATTTT; cdr3_aa: CASSAAGGSTDTQYF
clone_size: -; d_call: -; j_call: TRBJ2-1; v_call: TRBV5-1; cdr3_nt: TGCGCCAGCAGCTTCATCGATGAGCAGTTCTTC; cdr3_aa: CASSFIDEQFF
clone_size: -; d_call: -; j_call: TRBJ1-6; v_call: TRBV19; cdr3_nt: TGTGCCAGTAAAGTTACAGGGTCGAATTCACCCCTCCACTTT; cdr3_aa: CASKVTGSNSPLHF
clone_size: -; d_call: TRBD2; j_call: TRBJ2-2; v_call: TRBV5-1; cdr3_nt: TGCGCCAGCAGGGTCGGGGGGGCGAACACCGGGGAGCTGTTTTTT; cdr3_aa: CASRVGGANTGELFF
clone_size: -; d_call: TRBD1; j_call: TRBJ2-5; v_call: TRBV25-1; cdr3_nt: TGTGCCAGCAGTGGGACAGGGTCTCTAGGCCAAGAGACCCAGTACTTC; cdr3_aa: CASSGTGSLGQETQYF
clone_size: -; d_call: -; j_call: TRBJ1-1; v_call: TRBV19; cdr3_nt: TGTGCCAGTAGTCTGCATACTAACACTGAAGCTTTCTTT; cdr3_aa: CASSLHTNTEAFF
clone_size: -; d_call: TRBD1; j_call: TRBJ1-4; v_call: TRBV4-3; cdr3_nt: TGCGCCAGCAGCCCCGGACAGGTTTTCTATGAAAAACTGTTTTTT; cdr3_aa: CASSPGQVFYEKLFF
clone_size: -; d_call: -; j_call: TRBJ2-7; v_call: TRBV6-1; cdr3_nt: TGTGCCAGCAGTGCCCATTCGGTTGCGGGGAGCTCCTACGAGCAGTACTTC; cdr3_aa: CASSAHSVAGSSYEQYF
clone_size: -; d_call: -; j_call: TRBJ2-2; v_call: TRBV6-5; cdr3_nt: TGTGCCAGCACCCAGGACACGAACACCGGGGAGCTGTTTTTT; cdr3_aa: CASTQDTNTGELFF
clone_size: -; d_call: -; j_call: TRBJ2-5; v_call: TRBV19; cdr3_nt: TGTGCCAGTAGTATGTTGGGGGGCGTTGGGCAAGAGACCCAGTACTTC; cdr3_aa: CASSMLGGVGQETQYF
clone_size: -; d_call: -; j_call: TRBJ1-5; v_call: TRBV7-8; cdr3_nt: TGTGCCAGCAGTAACGGACAGTTCAATCAGCCCCAGCATTTT; cdr3_aa: CASSNGQFNQPQHF
clone_size: -; d_call: -; j_call: TRBJ1-2; v_call: TRBV19; cdr3_nt: TGTGCCACCAACCTACAGGGCTATGGCTACACCTTC; cdr3_aa: CATNLQGYGYTF
clone_size: -; d_call: TRBD1; j_call: TRBJ2-2; v_call: TRBV10-2; cdr3_nt: TGCGCCAGCAGTGAGCCGGGACAGGGGCCCGACGGGGAGCTGTTTTTT; cdr3_aa: CASSEPGQGPDGELFF
clone_size: -; d_call: -; j_call: TRBJ2-3; v_call: TRBV9; cdr3_nt: TGTGCCAGCAGCCCCCGACAGGTTCTAACAGATACGCAGTATTTT; cdr3_aa: CASSPRQVLTDTQYF
clone_size: -; d_call: -; j_call: TRBJ1-4; v_call: TRBV7-9; cdr3_nt: TGTGCCCGCAGCTTAGAAGACCTGAAAAAACTGTTTTTT; cdr3_aa: CARSLEDLKKLFF
clone_size: -; d_call: TRBD2; j_call: TRBJ2-5; v_call: TRBV7-9; cdr3_nt: TGTGCCAGCAGCCCACGGCCAGCGGGGGTTCAAGAGACCCAGTACTTC; cdr3_aa: CASSPRPAGVQETQYF
clone_size: -; d_call: -; j_call: TRBJ1-2; v_call: TRBV4-3; cdr3_nt: TGCGCCAGCAGCCAAGATTTGTATGGGGGCCCTATGTCCTCGGGCTATGGCTACACCTTC; cdr3_aa: CASSQDLYGGPMSSGYGYTF
clone_size: -; d_call: -; j_call: TRBJ1-1; v_call: TRBV7-9; cdr3_nt: TGTGCCAGCAGTCAGGGGATAGGGGGGGACACTGAAGCTTTCTTT; cdr3_aa: CASSQGIGGDTEAFF
clone_size: -; d_call: TRBD2; j_call: TRBJ2-5; v_call: TRBV2; cdr3_nt: TGTGCCAGCAGAGAGCGGGGGGGCCAAGAGACCCAGTACTTC; cdr3_aa: CASRERGGQETQYF
clone_size: many; d_call: -; j_call: TRBJ1-1; v_call: TRBV6-5; cdr3_nt: TGTGCCAGCAGTTACGGGTTTCGCACTGAAGCTTTCTTT; cdr3_aa: CASSYGFRTEAFF
clone_size: -; d_call: TRBD1; j_call: TRBJ1-2; v_call: TRBV3-1/TRBV3-2; cdr3_nt: TGTGCCAGCAGCCAAGGACAGGGCTATGGCTACACCTTC; cdr3_aa: CASSQGQGYGYTF
clone_size: -; d_call: -; j_call: TRBJ2-1; v_call: TRBV6-1; cdr3_nt: TGTGCCAGCAGTGCGAGGACAGCCTACTCCTACAATGAGCAGTTCTTC; cdr3_aa: CASSARTAYSYNEQFF
clone_size: -; d_call: -; j_call: TRBJ2-1; v_call: TRBV10-2; cdr3_nt: TGCGCCAGCAGTGTTCATCAAGAGCAGTTCTTC; cdr3_aa: CASSVHQEQFF
clone_size: -; d_call: -; j_call: TRBJ2-2; v_call: TRBV9; cdr3_nt: TGTGCCAGCAGCGTAGTAGTCACCGGGGAGCTGTTTTTT; cdr3_aa: CASSVVVTGELFF
clone_size: once; d_call: -; j_call: TRBJ2-3; v_call: TRBV6-5; cdr3_nt: TGTGCCAGCAGACTCGGACGGACATCCACAGATACGCAGTATTTT; cdr3_aa: CASRLGRTSTDTQYF
clone_size: -; d_call: -; j_call: TRBJ2-5; v_call: TRBV21-1; cdr3_nt: TGTGCCAGCACTCAAAACCGGCGGGGGGAGCTCCAAGAGACCCAGTACTTC; cdr3_aa: CASTQNRRGELQETQYF
clone_size: -; d_call: TRBD1; j_call: TRBJ2-6; v_call: TRBV7-9; cdr3_nt: TGTGCCTGCCACAGGGGATCCGGGGCCAACGTCCTGACTTTC; cdr3_aa: CACHRGSGANVLTF
clone_size: once; d_call: TRBD1; j_call: TRBJ2-1; v_call: TRBV9; cdr3_nt: TGTGCCAGCTGTTCCGGGACAGGGGGTGGGGAGCAGTTCTTC; cdr3_aa: CASCSGTGGGEQFF
clone_size: -; d_call: -; j_call: TRBJ2-3; v_call: TRBV7-6; cdr3_nt: TGTGCCAGCAGCGGCTGGGGGCCTACAGATACGCAGTATTTT; cdr3_aa: CASSGWGPTDTQYF
clone_size: few; d_call: TRBD2; j_call: TRBJ2-5; v_call: TRBV15; cdr3_nt: TGTGCCACCAGCAAAAATCCTAGCGGCCAAGAGACCCAGTACTTC; cdr3_aa: CATSKNPSGQETQYF
clone_size: -; d_call: -; j_call: TRBJ2-7; v_call: TRBV5-6; cdr3_nt: TGTGCCAGCAGCTTCCCGGGGTTGCCCTACGAGCAGTACTTC; cdr3_aa: CASSFPGLPYEQYF
clone_size: -; d_call: -; j_call: TRBJ1-6; v_call: TRBV7-9; cdr3_nt: TGTGCCAGCAGATCTGGGGGGCCCTATAATTCACCCCTCCACTTT; cdr3_aa: CASRSGGPYNSPLHF
clone_size: -; d_call: TRBD1; j_call: TRBJ1-1; v_call: TRBV2; cdr3_nt: TGTGCCAGCAGTCAATCACTCCGGGACAGCGTAACCACTGAAGCTTTCTTT; cdr3_aa: CASSQSLRDSVTTEAFF
clone_size: -; d_call: TRBD1; j_call: TRBJ2-5; v_call: TRBV5-6; cdr3_nt: TGTGCCAGCAGCTTGCTATTCGAGACAGGGGGCGCGGAGACCCAGTACTTC; cdr3_aa: CASSLLFETGGAETQYF
clone_size: -; d_call: -; j_call: TRBJ2-5; v_call: TRBV11-2; cdr3_nt: TGTGCCAGCAGCTTAGCCCAAATTCAGGAGACCCAGTACTTC; cdr3_aa: CASSLAQIQETQYF
clone_size: -; d_call: -; j_call: TRBJ2-2; v_call: TRBV6-4; cdr3_nt: TGTGCCAGCCGGAGGGAGCACACCGGGGAGCTGTTTTTT; cdr3_aa: CASRREHTGELFF
clone_size: -; d_call: -; j_call: TRBJ1-1; v_call: TRBV12-3/TRBV12-4; cdr3_nt: TGTGCCAGCAGTTTAGAGCAGGGTGAAGCTTTCTTT; cdr3_aa: CASSLEQGEAFF
clone_size: -; d_call: TRBD1; j_call: TRBJ2-3; v_call: TRBV11-3; cdr3_nt: TGTGCCAGCAGCTCTCGCGGGACAGGGGGACTTACAGATACGCAGTATTTT; cdr3_aa: CASSSRGTGGLTDTQYF